This TCR beta chain was obtained from a study of T cell changes during pregnancy in multiple sclerosis. Germline CDR1 MNHNS, CDR2 SASEGT. Trimming removed 4 bases from V and 0 bases from J, with 13 bases in between. This CDR3 comprises 16 residues. This table comes from immunoSEQ multiplex PCR, and its TCRdb copy is limited to in-frame clones, with some not included. The sample lists 50,000 to 70,000 clones; around 93% were seen once. The chain has TRBV6-1 and TRBJ2-1; weak D call: TRBD2 (6 bases). The sequencing here drew on peripheral blood, taken after pregnancy. The sequence was obtained from a female donor with multiple sclerosis, enrolled in a pregnancy study. The DNA for the CDR3 is TGTGCCAGCAGTGCTGTGGGGGGACTCTCCTACAATGAGCAGTTCTTC. Amino acid sequence: CASSAVGGLSYNEQFF.